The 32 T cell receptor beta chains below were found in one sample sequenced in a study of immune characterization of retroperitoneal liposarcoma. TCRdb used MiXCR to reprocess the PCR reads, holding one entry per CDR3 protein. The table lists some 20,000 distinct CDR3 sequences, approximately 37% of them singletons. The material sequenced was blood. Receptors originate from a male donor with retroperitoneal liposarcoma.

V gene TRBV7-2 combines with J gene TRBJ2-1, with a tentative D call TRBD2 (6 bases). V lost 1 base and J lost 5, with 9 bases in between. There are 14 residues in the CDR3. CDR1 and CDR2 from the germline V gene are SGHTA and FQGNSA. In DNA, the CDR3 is TGTGCCAGCAGCTTAGGGGGAGGCAACAATGAGCAGTTCTTC. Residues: CASSLGGGNNEQFF.

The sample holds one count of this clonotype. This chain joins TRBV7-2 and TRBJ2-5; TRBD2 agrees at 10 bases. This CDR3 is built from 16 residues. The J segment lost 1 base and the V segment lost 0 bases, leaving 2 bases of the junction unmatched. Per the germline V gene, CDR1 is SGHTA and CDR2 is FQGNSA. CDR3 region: CASSLAVAGGQETQYF. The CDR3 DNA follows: TGTGCCAGCAGCTTAGCGGTAGCGGGGGGCCAAGAGACCCAGTACTTC. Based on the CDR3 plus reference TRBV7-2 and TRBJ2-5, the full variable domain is GAGVSQSPSNKVTEKGKDVELRCDPISGHTALYWYRQSLGQGLEFLIYFQGNSAPDKSGLPSDRFSAERTGGSVSTLTIQRTQQEDSAVYLCASSLAVAGGQETQYFGPGTRLLVL.

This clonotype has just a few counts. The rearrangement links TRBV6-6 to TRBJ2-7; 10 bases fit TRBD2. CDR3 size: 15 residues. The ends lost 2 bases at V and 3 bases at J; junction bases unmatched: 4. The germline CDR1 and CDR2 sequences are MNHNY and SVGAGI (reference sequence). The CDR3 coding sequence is TGTGCCAGCAGTTACGGGCCTAGCGGGAGCTACGAGCAGTACTTC. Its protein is CASSYGPSGSYEQYF.

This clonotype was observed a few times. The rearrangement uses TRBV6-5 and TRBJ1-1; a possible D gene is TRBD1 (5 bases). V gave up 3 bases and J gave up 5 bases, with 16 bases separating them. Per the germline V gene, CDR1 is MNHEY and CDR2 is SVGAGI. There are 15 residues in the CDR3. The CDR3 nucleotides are TGTGCCAGCAGTTATGCGGTAAGAGGGGCTACTGAAGCTTTCTTT. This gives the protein CASSYAVRGATEAFF.

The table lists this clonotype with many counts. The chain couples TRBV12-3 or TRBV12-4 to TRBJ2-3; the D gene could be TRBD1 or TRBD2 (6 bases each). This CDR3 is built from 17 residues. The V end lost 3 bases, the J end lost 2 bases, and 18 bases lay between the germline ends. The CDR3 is CASSLGQGGGSTDTQYF. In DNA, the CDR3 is TGTGCCAGCAGTTTGGGGCAAGGAGGGGGTTCCACAGATACGCAGTATTTT.

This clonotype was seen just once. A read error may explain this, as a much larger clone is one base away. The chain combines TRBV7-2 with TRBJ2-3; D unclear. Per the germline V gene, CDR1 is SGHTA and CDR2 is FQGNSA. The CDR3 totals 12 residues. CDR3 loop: CASSQTLDTRYF. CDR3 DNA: TGTGCCAGCAGCCAAACTTTAGATACGCGGTATTTT.

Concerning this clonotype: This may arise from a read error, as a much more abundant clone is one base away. CDR3 protein: CASGYSGRGNSPLHF. Here the CDR3 DNA reads TGTGCCAGCGGTTACTCGGGACGCGGAAATTCACCCCTCCACTTT. The chain joins TRBV6-5 to TRBJ1-6, with D maybe TRBD1 (5 bases). This CDR3 comprises 15 residues. Germline-derived CDR1 and CDR2 are MNHEY and SVGAGI.

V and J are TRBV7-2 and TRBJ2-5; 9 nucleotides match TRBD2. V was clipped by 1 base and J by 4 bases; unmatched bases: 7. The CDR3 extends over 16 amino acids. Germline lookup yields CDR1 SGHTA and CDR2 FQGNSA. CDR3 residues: CASSLDTAGGGETQYF. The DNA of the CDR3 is TGTGCCAGCAGCTTAGATACGGCGGGAGGGGGAGAGACCCAGTACTTC.

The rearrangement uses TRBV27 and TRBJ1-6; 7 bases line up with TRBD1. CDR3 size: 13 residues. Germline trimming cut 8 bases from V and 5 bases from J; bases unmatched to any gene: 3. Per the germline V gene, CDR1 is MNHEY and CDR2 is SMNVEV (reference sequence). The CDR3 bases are TGTGCCAGCGCGGGGACAGATAATTCACCCCTCCACTTT. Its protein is CASAGTDNSPLHF.

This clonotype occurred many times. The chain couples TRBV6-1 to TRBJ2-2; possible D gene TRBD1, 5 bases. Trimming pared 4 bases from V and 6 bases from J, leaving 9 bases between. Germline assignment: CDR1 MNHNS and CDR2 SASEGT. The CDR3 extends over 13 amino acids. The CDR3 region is CASSGQGAGELFF. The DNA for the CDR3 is TGTGCCAGCAGTGGGCAGGGTGCCGGGGAGCTGTTTTTT.

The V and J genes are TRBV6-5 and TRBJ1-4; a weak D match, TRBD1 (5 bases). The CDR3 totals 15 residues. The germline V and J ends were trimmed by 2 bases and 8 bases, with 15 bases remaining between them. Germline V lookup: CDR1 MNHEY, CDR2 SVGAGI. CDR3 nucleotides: TGTGCCAGCAGTTACGCCGGGGACGGTGGGGAAAAACTGTTTTTT. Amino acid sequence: CASSYAGDGGEKLFF.

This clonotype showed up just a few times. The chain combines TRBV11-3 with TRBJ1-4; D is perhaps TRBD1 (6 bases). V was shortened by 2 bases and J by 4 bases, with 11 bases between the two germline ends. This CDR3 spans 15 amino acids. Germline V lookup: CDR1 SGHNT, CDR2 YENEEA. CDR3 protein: CASSLRDNDNEKLFF. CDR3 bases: TGTGCCAGCAGCTTACGGGACAACGATAATGAAAAACTGTTTTTT.

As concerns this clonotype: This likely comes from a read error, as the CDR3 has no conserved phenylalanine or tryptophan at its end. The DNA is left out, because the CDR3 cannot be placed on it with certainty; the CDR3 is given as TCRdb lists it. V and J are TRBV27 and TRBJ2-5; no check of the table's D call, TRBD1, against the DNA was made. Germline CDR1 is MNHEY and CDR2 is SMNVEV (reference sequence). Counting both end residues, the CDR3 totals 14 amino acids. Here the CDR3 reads CASSIQGAGNIQYI.

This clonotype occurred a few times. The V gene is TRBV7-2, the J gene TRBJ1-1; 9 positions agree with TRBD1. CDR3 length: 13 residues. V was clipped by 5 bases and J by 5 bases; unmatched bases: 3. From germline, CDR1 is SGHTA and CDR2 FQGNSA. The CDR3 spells CASSGTGHTEAFF. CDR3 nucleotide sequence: TGTGCCAGCAGCGGGACAGGGCATACTGAAGCTTTCTTT.

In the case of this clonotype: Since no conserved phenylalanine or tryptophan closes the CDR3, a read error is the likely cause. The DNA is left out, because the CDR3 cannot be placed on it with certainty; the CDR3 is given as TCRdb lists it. The CDR3 is CASSFRSKETQYL. V gene TRBV7-8 combines with J gene TRBJ2-3. Germline V lookup: CDR1 SGHVS, CDR2 FQNEAQ. The CDR3 spans 13 residues, counting both ends.

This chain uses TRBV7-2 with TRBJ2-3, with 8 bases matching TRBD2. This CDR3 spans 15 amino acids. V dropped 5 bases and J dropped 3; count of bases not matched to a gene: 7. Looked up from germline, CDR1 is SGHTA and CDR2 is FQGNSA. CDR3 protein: CASSLCSGTTDTQYF. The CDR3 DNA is TGTGCCAGCAGCCTTTGTAGCGGGACAACAGATACGCAGTATTTT.

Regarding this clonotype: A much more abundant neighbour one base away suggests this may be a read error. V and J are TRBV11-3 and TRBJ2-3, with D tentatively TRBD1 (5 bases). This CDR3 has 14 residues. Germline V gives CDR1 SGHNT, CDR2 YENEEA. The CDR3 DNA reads TGTGCCAGCAGCCCATCACGGAGCACAGGTACGCAGTATTTT. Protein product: CASSPSRSTGTQYF.

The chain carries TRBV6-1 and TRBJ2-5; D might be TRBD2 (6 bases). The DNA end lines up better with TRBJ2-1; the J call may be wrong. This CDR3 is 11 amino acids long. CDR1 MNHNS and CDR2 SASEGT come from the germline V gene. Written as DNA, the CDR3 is TGTGCCAGCAGTAGCCGGGAGACCCAGTTCTTC. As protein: CASSSRETQFF.

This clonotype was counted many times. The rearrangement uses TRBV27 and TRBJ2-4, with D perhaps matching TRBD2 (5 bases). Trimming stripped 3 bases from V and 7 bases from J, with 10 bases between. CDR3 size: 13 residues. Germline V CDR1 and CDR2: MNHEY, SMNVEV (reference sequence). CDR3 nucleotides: TGTGCCAGCAGTTTCCGGAGGCGGAACATTCAGTACTTC. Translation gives CASSFRRRNIQYF.

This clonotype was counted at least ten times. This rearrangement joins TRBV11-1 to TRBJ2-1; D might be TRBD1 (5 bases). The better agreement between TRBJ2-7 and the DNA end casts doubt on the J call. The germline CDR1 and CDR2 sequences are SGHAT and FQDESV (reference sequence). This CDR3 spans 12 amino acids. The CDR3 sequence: CASSQGVFEQYF. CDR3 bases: TGTGCCAGCAGCCAAGGGGTTTTCGAGCAGTACTTC.

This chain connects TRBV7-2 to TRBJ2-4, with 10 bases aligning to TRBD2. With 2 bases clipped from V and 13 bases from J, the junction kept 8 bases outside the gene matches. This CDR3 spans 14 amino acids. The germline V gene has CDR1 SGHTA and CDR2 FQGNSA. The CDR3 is CASSLTSGIGEQYF. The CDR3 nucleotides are TGTGCCAGCAGCTTAACTAGCGGGATTGGGGAGCAGTACTTC.

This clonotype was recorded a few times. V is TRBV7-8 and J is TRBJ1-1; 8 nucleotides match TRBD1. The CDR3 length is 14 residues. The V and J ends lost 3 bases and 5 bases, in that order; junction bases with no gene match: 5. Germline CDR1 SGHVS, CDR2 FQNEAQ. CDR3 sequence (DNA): TGTGCCAGCAGCTTTGGCAGGGGGCTAACTGAAGCTTTCTTT. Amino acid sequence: CASSFGRGLTEAFF. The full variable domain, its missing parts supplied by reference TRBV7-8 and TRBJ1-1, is GAGVSQSPRYKVAKRGQDVALRCDPISGHVSLFWYQQALGQGPEFLTYFQNEAQLDKSGLPSDRFFAERPEGSVSTLKIQRTQQEDSAVYLCASSFGRGLTEAFFGQGTRLTVV.

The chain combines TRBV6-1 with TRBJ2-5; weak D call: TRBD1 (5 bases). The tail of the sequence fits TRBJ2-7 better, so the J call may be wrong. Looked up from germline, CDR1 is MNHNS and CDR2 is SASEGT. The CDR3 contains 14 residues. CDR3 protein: CASFTGQGLFEQYF. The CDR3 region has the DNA TGTGCCAGCTTCACGGGTCAGGGCCTCTTCGAGCAGTACTTC.

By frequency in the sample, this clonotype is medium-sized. For the CDR3, the DNA is TGTGCCAGCAGCACGATGACAGGTTTGGGTGAAAAACTGTTTTTT. Its translation: CASSTMTGLGEKLFF. V gene TRBV7-2 combines with J gene TRBJ1-4; weak D call: TRBD1 (6 bases). This CDR3 is 15 amino acids long. V lost 5 bases, J lost 7 bases, and 17 bases lay in between. The germline gives CDR1 SGHTA, CDR2 FQGNSA. The variable domain in full, completed from reference TRBV7-2 and TRBJ1-4, reads GAGVSQSPSNKVTEKGKDVELRCDPISGHTALYWYRQSLGQGLEFLIYFQGNSAPDKSGLPSDRFSAERTGGSVSTLTIQRTQQEDSAVYLCASSTMTGLGEKLFFGSGTQLSVL.

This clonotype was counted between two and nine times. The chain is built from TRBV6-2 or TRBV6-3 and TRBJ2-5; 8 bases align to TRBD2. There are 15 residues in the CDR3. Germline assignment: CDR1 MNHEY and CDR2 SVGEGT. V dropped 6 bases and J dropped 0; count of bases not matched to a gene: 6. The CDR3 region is CASREAGEYQETQYF. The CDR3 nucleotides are TGTGCCAGCAGGGAAGCGGGAGAGTACCAAGAGACCCAGTACTTC.

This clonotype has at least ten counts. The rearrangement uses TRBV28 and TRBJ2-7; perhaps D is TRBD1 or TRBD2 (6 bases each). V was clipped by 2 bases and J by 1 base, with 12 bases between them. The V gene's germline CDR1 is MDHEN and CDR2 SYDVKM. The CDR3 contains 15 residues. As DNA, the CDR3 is TGTGCCAGCAGTTTAGGGGGGCCTTCTTCCTACGAGCAGTACTTC. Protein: CASSLGGPSSYEQYF.

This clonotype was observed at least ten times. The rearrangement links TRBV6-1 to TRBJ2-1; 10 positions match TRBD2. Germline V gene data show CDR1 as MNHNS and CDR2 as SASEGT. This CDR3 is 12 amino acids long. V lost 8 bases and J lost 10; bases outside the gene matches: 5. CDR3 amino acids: CASEREGYEQFF. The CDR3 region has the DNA TGTGCCAGCGAGCGGGAGGGGTACGAGCAGTTCTTC.

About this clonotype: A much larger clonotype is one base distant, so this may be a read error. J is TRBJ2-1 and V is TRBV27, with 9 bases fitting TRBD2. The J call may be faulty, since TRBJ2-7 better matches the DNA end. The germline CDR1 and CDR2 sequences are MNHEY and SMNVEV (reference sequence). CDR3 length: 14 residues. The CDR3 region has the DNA TGTGCCAGCAGTTTTAGCGGGAGCTCCTACGAGCAGTACTTC. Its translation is CASSFSGSSYEQYF.

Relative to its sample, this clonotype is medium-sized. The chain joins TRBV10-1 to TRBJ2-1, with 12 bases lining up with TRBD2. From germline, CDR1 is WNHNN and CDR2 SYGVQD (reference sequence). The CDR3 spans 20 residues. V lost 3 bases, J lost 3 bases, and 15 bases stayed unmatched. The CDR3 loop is CASSDSTGTSGLNIYNEQFF. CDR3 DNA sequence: TGCGCCAGCAGTGACTCCACCGGGACTAGCGGGCTTAATATCTACAATGAGCAGTTCTTC.

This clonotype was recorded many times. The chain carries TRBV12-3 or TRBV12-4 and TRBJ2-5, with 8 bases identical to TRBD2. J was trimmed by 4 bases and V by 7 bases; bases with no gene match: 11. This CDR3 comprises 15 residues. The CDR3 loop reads CASTPSGGAVETQYF. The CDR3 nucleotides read TGTGCCAGCACCCCCTCCGGGGGGGCGGTAGAGACCCAGTACTTC.

The CDR3, as DNA: TGTGCCAGCAGTTACTCTACTCGGGAACCCACAGATACGCAGTATTTT. It is translated as CASSYSTREPTDTQYF. The J gene is TRBJ2-3, the V gene TRBV6-6, with D possibly being TRBD2 (5 bases). This CDR3 has 16 residues. Germline V CDR1 and CDR2: MNHNY, SVGAGI (reference sequence). V lost 0 bases, J lost 2 bases, and 12 bases lay in between.

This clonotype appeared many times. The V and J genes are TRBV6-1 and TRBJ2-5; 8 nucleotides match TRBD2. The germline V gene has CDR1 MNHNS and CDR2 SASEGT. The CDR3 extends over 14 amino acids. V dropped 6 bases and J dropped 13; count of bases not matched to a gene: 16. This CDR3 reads CASSQRAGVVGRYF. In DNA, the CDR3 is TGTGCCAGCAGCCAGAGAGCGGGAGTCGTGGGTCGGTACTTC.